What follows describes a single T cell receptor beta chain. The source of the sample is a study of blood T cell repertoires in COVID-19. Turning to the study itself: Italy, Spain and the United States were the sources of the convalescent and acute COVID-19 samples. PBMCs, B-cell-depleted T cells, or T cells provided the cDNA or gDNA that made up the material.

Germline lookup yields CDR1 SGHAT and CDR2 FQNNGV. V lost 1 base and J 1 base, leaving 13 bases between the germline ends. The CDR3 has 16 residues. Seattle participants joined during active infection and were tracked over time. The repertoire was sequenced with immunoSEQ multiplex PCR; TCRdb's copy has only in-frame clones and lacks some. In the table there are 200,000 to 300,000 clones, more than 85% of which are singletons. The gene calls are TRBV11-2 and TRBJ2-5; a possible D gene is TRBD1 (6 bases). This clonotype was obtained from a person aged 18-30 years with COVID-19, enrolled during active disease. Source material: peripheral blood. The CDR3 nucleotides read TGTGCCAGCAGCTTAGGGGGCAGGGGTTCCCAAGAGACCCAGTACTTC. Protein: CASSLGGRGSQETQYF.